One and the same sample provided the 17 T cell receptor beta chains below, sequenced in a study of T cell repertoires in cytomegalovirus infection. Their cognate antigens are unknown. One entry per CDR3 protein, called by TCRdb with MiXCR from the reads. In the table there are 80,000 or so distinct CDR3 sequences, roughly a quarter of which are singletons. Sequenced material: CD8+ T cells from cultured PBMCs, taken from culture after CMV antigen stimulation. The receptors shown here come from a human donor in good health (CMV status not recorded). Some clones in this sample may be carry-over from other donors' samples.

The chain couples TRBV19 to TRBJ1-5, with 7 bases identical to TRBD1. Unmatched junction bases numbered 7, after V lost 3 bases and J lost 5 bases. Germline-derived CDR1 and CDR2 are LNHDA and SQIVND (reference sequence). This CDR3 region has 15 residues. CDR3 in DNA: TGTGCCAGTAGTATCGCCTTCAGGGGGGATCAGCCCCAGCATTTT. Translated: CASSIAFRGDQPQHF.

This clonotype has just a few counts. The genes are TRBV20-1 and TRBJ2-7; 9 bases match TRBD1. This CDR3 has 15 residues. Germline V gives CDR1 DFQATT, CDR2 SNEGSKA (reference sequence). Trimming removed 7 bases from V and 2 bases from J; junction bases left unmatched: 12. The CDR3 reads CSVPGTGISPYEQYF. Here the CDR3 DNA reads TGCAGTGTTCCCGGGACAGGGATAAGCCCCTACGAGCAGTACTTC.

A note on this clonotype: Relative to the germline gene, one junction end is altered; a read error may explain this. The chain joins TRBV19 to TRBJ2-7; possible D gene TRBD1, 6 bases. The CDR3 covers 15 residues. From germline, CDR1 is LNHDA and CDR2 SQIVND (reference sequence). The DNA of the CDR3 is TGTGCCAGTAGTCACAGCGTGGACAGCTCCTACGTGCAGTACTTC. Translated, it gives CASSHSVDSSYVQYF.

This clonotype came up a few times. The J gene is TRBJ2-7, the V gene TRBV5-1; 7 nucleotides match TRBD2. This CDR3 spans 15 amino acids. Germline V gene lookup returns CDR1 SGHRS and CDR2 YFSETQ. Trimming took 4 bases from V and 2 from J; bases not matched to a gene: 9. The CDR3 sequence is CASSQQAGPTYEQYF. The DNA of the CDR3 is TGCGCCAGCAGCCAACAAGCGGGGCCCACCTACGAGCAGTACTTC.

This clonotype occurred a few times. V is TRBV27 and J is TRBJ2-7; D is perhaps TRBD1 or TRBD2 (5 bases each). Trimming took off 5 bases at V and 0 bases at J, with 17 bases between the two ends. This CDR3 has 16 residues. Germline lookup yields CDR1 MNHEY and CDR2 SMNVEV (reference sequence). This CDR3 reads CASSTPGTASSYEQYF. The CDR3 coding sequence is TGTGCCAGCAGTACCCCCGGGACGGCGAGCTCCTACGAGCAGTACTTC.

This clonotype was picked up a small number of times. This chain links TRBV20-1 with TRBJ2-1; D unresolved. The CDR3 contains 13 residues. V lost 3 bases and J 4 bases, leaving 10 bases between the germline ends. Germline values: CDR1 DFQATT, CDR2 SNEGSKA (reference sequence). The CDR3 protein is CSARLQSYNEQFF. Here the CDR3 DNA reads TGCAGTGCTAGGTTACAGTCATACAATGAGCAGTTCTTC.

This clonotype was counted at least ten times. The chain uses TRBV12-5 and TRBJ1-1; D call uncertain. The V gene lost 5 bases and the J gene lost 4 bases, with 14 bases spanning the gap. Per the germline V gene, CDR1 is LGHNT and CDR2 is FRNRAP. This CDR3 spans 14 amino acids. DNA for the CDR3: TGTGCTAGTGGTCTCGGTACGGGGAGCACTGAAGCTTTCTTT. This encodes CASGLGTGSTEAFF. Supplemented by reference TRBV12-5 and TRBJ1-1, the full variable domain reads DARVTQTPRHKVTEMGQEVTMRCQPILGHNTVFWYRQTMMQGLELLAYFRNRAPLDDSGMPKDRFSAEMPDATLATLKIQPSEPRDSAVYFCASGLGTGSTEAFFGQGTRLTVV.

The CDR3 bases are TGTGCCAGTAGTATCGTAGGAACTATTGAGACCCAGTACTTC. Encoded protein: CASSIVGTIETQYF. The V gene is TRBV19, the J gene TRBJ2-5; no clear D. The germline V gene encodes CDR1 LNHDA and CDR2 SQIVND (reference sequence). Trimming took off 3 bases at V and 5 bases at J, with 13 bases between the two ends. CDR3 length: 14 amino acids.

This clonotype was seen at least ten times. The CDR3 DNA follows: TGTGCCAGCAGCTTAGTTGGCCGGACTAGCGGAACCTACGAGCAGTACTTC. This encodes CASSLVGRTSGTYEQYF. The J gene is TRBJ2-7, the V gene TRBV11-2; the match to TRBD2 covers 10 bases. Germline trimming cut 1 base from V and 2 bases from J; bases unmatched to any gene: 8. CDR3 length equals 17 residues. Germline V gene sequence: CDR1 SGHAT, CDR2 FQNNGV. Full variable domain (missing parts from reference TRBV11-2 and TRBJ2-7): EAGVAQSPRYKIIEKRQSVAFWCNPISGHATLYWYQQILGQGPKLLIQFQNNGVVDDSQLPKDRFSAERLKGVDSTLKIQPAKLEDSAVYLCASSLVGRTSGTYEQYFGPGTRLTVT.

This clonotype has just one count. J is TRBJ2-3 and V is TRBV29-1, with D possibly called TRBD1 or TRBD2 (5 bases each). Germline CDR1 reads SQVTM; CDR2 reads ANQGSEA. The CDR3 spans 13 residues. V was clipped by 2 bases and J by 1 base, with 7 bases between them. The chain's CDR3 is CSVETGRTDTQYF. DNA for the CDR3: TGCAGCGTTGAAACGGGGCGCACAGATACGCAGTATTTT.

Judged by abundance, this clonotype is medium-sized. The CDR3 here is CASSDAGGPTNEQFF. Here the CDR3 DNA reads TGTGCCAGCAGCGACGCGGGAGGCCCCACCAATGAGCAGTTCTTC. V usage is TRBV7-6 and J usage is TRBJ2-1, with 8 bases fitting TRBD2. CDR1 SGHVS and CDR2 FNYEAQ come from the germline V gene. The CDR3 extends over 15 amino acids. V was clipped by 5 bases and J by 6 bases; unmatched bases: 9.

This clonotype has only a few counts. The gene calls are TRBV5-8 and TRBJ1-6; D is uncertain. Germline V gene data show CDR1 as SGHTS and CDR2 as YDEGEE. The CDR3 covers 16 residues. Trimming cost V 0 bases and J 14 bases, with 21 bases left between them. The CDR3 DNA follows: TGTGCCAGCAGCTTGGGTTGGCGTCAGCTCGGTTCTTCCCTCCACTTT. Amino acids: CASSLGWRQLGSSLHF.

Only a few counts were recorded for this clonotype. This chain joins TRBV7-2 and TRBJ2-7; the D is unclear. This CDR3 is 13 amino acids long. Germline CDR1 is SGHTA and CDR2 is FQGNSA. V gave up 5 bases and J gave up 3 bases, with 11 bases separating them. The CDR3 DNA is TGTGCCAGCAGCGCAGCCGTATACTACGAGCAGTACGTC. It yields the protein CASSAAVYYEQYV.

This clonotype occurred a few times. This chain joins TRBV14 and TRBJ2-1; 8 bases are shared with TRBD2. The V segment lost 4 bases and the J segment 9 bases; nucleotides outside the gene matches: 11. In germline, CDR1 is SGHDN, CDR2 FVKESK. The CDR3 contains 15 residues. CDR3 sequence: CASSPRGSGNGEQFF. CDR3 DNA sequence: TGTGCCAGCAGCCCCCGCGGTAGCGGGAATGGTGAGCAGTTCTTC.

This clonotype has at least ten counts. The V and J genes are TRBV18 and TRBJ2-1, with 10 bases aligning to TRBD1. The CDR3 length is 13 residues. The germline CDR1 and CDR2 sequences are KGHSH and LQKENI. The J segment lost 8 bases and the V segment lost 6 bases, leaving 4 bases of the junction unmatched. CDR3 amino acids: CASSQTGGYEQFF. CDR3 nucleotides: TGTGCCAGCTCCCAGACAGGGGGCTATGAGCAGTTCTTC.

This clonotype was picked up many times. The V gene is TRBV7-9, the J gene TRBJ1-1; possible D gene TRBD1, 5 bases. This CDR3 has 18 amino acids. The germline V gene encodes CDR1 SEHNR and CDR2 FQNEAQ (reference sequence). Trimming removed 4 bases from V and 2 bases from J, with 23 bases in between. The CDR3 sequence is CASSYRLPFGTKNTEAFF. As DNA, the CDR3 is TGTGCCAGCAGCTATCGTCTCCCCTTTGGGACCAAAAACACTGAAGCTTTCTTT.

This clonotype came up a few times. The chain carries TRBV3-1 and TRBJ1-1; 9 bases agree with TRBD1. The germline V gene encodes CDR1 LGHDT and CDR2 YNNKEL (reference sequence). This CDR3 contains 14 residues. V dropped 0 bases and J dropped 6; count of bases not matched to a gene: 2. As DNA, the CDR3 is TGTGCCAGCAGCCAAGATTGGACAGGGGCTGAAGCTTTCTTT. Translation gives CASSQDWTGAEAFF.